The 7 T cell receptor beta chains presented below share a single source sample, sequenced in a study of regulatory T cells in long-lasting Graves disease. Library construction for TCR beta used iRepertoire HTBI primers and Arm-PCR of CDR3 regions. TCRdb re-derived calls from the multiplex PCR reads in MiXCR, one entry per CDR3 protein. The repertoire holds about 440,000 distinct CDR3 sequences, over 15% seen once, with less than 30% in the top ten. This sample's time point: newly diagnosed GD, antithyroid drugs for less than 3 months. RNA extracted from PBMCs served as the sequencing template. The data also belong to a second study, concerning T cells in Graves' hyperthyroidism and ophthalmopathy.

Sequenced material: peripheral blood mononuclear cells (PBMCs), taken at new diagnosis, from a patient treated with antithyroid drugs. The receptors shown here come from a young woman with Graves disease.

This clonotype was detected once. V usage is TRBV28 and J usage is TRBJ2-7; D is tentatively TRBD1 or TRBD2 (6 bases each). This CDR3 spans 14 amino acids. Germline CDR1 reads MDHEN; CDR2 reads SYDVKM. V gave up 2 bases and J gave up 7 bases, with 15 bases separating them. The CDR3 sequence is CASSLMGGTGEQYF. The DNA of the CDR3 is TGTGCCAGCAGTTTAATGGGGGGCACGGGTGAGCAGTACTTC. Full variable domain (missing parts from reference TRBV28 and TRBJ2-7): DVKVTQSSRYLVKRTGEKVFLECVQDMDHENMFWYRQDPGLGLRLIYFSYDVKMKEKGDIPEGYSVSREKKERFSLILESASTNQTSMYLCASSLMGGTGEQYFGPGTRLTVT.

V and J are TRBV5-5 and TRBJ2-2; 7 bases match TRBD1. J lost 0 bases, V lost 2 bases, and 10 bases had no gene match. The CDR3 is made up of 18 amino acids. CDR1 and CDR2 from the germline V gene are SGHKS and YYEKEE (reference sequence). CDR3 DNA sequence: TGTGCCAGCAGCTTTTTTCTACAGGGGCTGGCGAACACCGGGGAGCTGTTTTTT. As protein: CASSFFLQGLANTGELFF.

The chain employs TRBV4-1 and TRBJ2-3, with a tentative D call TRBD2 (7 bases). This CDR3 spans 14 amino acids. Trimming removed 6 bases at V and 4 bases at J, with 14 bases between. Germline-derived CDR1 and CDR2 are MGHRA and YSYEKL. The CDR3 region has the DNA TGCGCCAGCAGGTCCGGGGAGGGGGCAGATACGCAGTATTTT. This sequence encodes CASRSGEGADTQYF.

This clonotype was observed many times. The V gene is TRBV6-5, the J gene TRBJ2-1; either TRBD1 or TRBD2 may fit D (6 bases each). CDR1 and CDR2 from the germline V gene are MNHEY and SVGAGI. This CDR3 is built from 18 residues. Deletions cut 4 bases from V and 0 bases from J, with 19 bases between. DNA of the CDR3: TGTGCCAGCAGTTCTAATGGGGGGCAGGGAAGCTCCTACAATGAGCAGTTCTTC. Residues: CASSSNGGQGSSYNEQFF.

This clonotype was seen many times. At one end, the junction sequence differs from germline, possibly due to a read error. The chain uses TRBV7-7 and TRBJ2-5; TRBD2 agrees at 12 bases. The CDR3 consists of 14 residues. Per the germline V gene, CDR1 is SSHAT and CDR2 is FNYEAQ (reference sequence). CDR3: CASSGLAGRETQYF. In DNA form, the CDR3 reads TGTGCTAGCAGCGGACTAGCGGGAAGAGAGACCCAGTACTTC.

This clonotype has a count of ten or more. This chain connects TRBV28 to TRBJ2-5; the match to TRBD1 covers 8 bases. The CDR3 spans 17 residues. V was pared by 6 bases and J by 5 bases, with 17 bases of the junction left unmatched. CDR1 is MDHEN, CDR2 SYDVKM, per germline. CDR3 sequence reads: CASRPEPGQGLLETQYF. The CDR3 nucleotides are TGTGCCAGCAGGCCCGAACCCGGACAGGGTTTATTGGAGACCCAGTACTTC.

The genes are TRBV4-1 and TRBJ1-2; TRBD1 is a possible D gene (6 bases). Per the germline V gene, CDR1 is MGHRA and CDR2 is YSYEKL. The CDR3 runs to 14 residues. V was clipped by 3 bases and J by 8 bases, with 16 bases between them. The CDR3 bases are TGCGCCAGCAGCCAGGGGGGGCAGCTTATAGGCTACACCTTC. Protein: CASSQGGQLIGYTF.